Below, 27 T cell receptor beta chains from the same sample are listed, as sequenced in a study of shared T cell receptors in the human thymus. This table comes from immunoSEQ multiplex PCR, and its TCRdb copy is limited to in-frame clones, with some not included. The top ten hold more than 0.009% of the sample, which has about 660,000 clones, around 87% seen once. The same data also contributed to another study, on human thymus T cells.

Sequencing input: thymocytes. All receptors come from a boy younger than two with a congenital heart defect.

The chain recombines TRBV4-2 with TRBJ1-5; D is unclear. Trimming shortened V by 11 bases and J by 1 base, and 18 bases separated the two germline ends. There are 15 residues in the CDR3. Germline CDR1 and CDR2: LGHNA and YNFKEQ. The CDR3 spells CAPSGGGLSNQPQHF. CDR3 nucleotide sequence: TGTGCCCCTTCCGGTGGAGGGCTCAGCAATCAGCCCCAGCATTTT.

The rearrangement uses TRBV5-4 and TRBJ2-1, with D possibly TRBD2 on 5 matching bases. The CDR3 is 14 amino acids. V gave up 1 base and J gave up 5 bases, with 10 bases separating them. The germline V gene encodes CDR1 SGHNT and CDR2 YYREEE (reference sequence). CDR3 sequence (DNA): TGTGCCAGCAGCTTGCTGAGGGCGAACAATGAGCAGTTCTTC. Residues: CASSLLRANNEQFF.

This clone was found a few times. This rearrangement joins TRBV14 to TRBJ2-1; 8 bases match TRBD1. This CDR3 is 16 amino acids long. V shed 2 bases, J shed 5 bases, and the junction held 8 bases outside the gene matches. The germline CDR1 and CDR2 sequences are SGHDN and FVKESK. The CDR3 sequence: CASSQKRTGRHNEQFF. DNA of the CDR3: TGTGCCAGCAGCCAAAAGCGGACAGGGCGACACAATGAGCAGTTCTTC.

The V call is TRBV7-9, the J call TRBJ2-1; D might be TRBD1 (6 bases). The V gene lost 5 bases and the J gene lost 7 bases, with 15 bases spanning the gap. Germline-derived CDR1 and CDR2 are SEHNR and FQNEAQ (reference sequence). The CDR3 totals 14 residues. The CDR3: CASSIGGTGNEQFF. DNA of the CDR3: TGTGCCAGCAGCATAGGGGGTACAGGGAATGAGCAGTTCTTC.

For this clone: No conserved phenylalanine or tryptophan ends this CDR3, so it is likely a read error. This sequence joins TRBV27 and TRBJ1-2, with D maybe TRBD1 (5 bases). The ends were cut back, 2 bases at V and 6 bases at J, with 13 bases in the middle. Germline assignment: CDR1 MNHEY and CDR2 SMNVEV (reference sequence). This CDR3 region has 14 residues. The DNA for the CDR3 is TGTGCCAGCAGTTTAAGGGGTACTCCGAATGGCTACACCCTC. Translation gives CASSLRGTPNGYTL.

The chain is built from TRBV7-9 and TRBJ2-7, with D maybe TRBD2 (5 bases). The CDR3 contains 14 residues. V was shortened by 4 bases and J by 2 bases, with 12 bases between the two germline ends. Germline CDR1 is SEHNR and CDR2 is FQNEAQ (reference sequence). The CDR3 nucleotides read TGTGCCAGCAGCTGGCCGGGGTCAACCTACGAGCAGTACTTC. Protein sequence: CASSWPGSTYEQYF.

This clone was picked up one time. The chain carries TRBV27 and TRBJ2-5, with 8 bases aligning to TRBD1. This CDR3 region has 14 residues. The trim removed 6 bases at V and 5 bases at J, leaving 8 bases unmatched. Per the germline V gene, CDR1 is MNHEY and CDR2 is SMNVEV (reference sequence). In nucleotides, the CDR3 is TGTGCCAGCAGACCCGACAGGGGATGGGAGACCCAGTACTTC. Translation: CASRPDRGWETQYF.

Comments on this clone: Other DNA sequences from this sample encode an identical CDR3 as well. The chain links TRBV7-8 to TRBJ1-6, with 11 bases aligning to TRBD1. The germline V gene has CDR1 SGHVS and CDR2 FQNEAQ. J lost 7 bases, V lost 4 bases, and 9 bases had no gene match. The CDR3 is 17 residues long. CDR3 sequence reads: CASSCCPGQGANSPLHF. CDR3 bases: TGTGCCAGCAGCTGTTGTCCCGGACAGGGGGCAAATTCACCCCTCCACTTT.

The chain joins TRBV7-9 to TRBJ2-7; D is perhaps TRBD1 (5 bases). Germline values: CDR1 SEHNR, CDR2 FQNEAQ (reference sequence). The V gene lost 2 bases and the J gene lost 5 bases, with 13 bases spanning the gap. The CDR3 has 14 residues. CDR3 bases: TGTGCCAGCAGCTTACCGGTGAAGGGGAACGAGCAGTACTTC. Amino acids: CASSLPVKGNEQYF.

This chain connects TRBV11-2 to TRBJ2-3, with D maybe TRBD1 (5 bases). The V gene lost 2 bases and the J gene lost 2 bases, with 17 bases spanning the gap. The CDR3 totals 17 residues. The germline gives CDR1 SGHAT, CDR2 FQNNGV. CDR3 bases: TGTGCCAGCAGCTTATGGGGCACTGACTCTTCCACAGATACGCAGTATTTT. Translation: CASSLWGTDSSTDTQYF. Using reference TRBV11-2 and TRBJ2-3 for the parts outside the CDR3, the full variable domain is EAGVAQSPRYKIIEKRQSVAFWCNPISGHATLYWYQQILGQGPKLLIQFQNNGVVDDSQLPKDRFSAERLKGVDSTLKIQPAKLEDSAVYLCASSLWGTDSSTDTQYFGPGTRLTVL.

The chain is built from TRBV6-4 and TRBJ2-3; D unresolved. V was clipped by 0 bases and J by 0 bases, with 7 bases between them. Germline V gene sequence: CDR1 MRHNA, CDR2 SNTAGT. The CDR3 consists of 15 residues. In DNA, the CDR3 is TGTGCCAGCAGTGACTCGGTCACAAGCACAGATACGCAGTATTTT. This codes for CASSDSVTSTDTQYF.

Written as DNA, the CDR3 is TGTGCCAGCAGCTCAACCGGGACAGGCTTACAATCTAGTGAGCAGTTCTTC. Translating it yields CASSSTGTGLQSSEQFF. The gene calls are TRBV11-3 and TRBJ2-1; 8 bases are shared with TRBD1. Trimming removed 4 bases from V and 9 bases from J; junction bases left unmatched: 17. This CDR3 is 17 amino acids long. Germline V CDR1 and CDR2: SGHNT, YENEEA.

V and J are TRBV28 and TRBJ2-1; TRBD1 matches at 10 bases. CDR3 length: 17 residues. The germline CDR1 and CDR2 sequences are MDHEN and SYDVKM. The V segment lost 4 bases and the J segment 4 bases; nucleotides outside the gene matches: 10. In DNA form, the CDR3 reads TGTGCCAGCAGTTGTGGGACAGGGGACGCCCCGTACAATGAGCAGTTCTTC. Amino acid sequence: CASSCGTGDAPYNEQFF.

The gene calls are TRBV30 and TRBJ1-4; D is ambiguous. V was clipped by 0 bases and J by 4 bases, with 15 bases between them. Germline V gene lookup returns CDR1 GTSNPN and CDR2 SVGIG (reference sequence). The CDR3 covers 16 residues. The CDR3 bases are TGTGCCTGGAGTGTACACGGTCGGGAATATAATGAAAAACTGTTTTTT. This translates into CAWSVHGREYNEKLFF.

The chain uses TRBV9 and TRBJ1-1; D is unresolved. V lost 4 bases to trimming and J lost 7 bases, with 11 bases between them. The CDR3 length is 12 residues. Germline CDR1 and CDR2: SGDLS and YYNGEE. The CDR3 is CASSPVGDEAFF. The CDR3 coding sequence is TGTGCCAGCAGCCCCGTCGGGGATGAAGCTTTCTTT.

V is TRBV29-1 and J is TRBJ2-7; possibly TRBD1 for D (5 bases). Per germline, CDR1 SQVTM and CDR2 ANQGSEA. Trimming removed 3 bases from V and 5 bases from J, with 17 bases in between. This CDR3 has 14 amino acids. CDR3: CSVESQGDKNEQYF. CDR3 in DNA: TGCAGCGTTGAGTCCCAGGGTGATAAGAACGAGCAGTACTTC.

The chain carries TRBV5-6 and TRBJ2-7; tentative D call: TRBD1 (6 bases). This CDR3 is built from 14 residues. V was trimmed by 5 bases and J by 3 bases, leaving 15 bases between them. CDR1 and CDR2 from the germline V gene are SGHDT and YYEEEE. CDR3 region: CASRHSHRVYEQYF. In DNA form, the CDR3 reads TGTGCCAGCAGACACTCGCACAGGGTCTACGAGCAGTACTTC.

V gene TRBV5-1 combines with J gene TRBJ2-7; the match to TRBD2 covers 12 bases. CDR3 length equals 16 residues. V was pared by 4 bases and J by 0 bases, with 5 bases of the junction left unmatched. Per germline, CDR1 SGHRS and CDR2 YFSETQ. The CDR3 reads CASSLPGLAGSYEQYF. CDR3 bases: TGCGCCAGCAGCCTTCCGGGACTAGCGGGCTCCTACGAGCAGTACTTC.

The genes are TRBV25-1 and TRBJ2-1; D unclear. In germline, CDR1 is MGHDK, CDR2 SYGVNS. V was trimmed by 5 bases and J by 0 bases, leaving 8 bases between them. The CDR3 spans 14 residues. CDR3 amino acids: CASSRWSSYNEQFF. DNA of the CDR3: TGTGCCAGCAGTCGATGGAGCTCCTACAATGAGCAGTTCTTC. Full variable domain (missing parts from reference TRBV25-1 and TRBJ2-1): EADIYQTPRYLVIGTGKKITLECSQTMGHDKMYWYQQDPGMELHLIHYSYGVNSTEKGDLSSESTVSRIRTEHFPLTLESARPSHTSQYLCASSRWSSYNEQFFGPGTRLTVL.

V gene TRBV5-6 combines with J gene TRBJ2-7; the D gene is possibly TRBD1 (5 bases). The CDR3 runs 13 residues. The germline CDR1 and CDR2 sequences are SGHDT and YYEEEE. The ends were cut back, 5 bases at V and 5 bases at J, with 14 bases in the middle. CDR3 amino acids: CASRPPRANEQYF. Written as DNA, the CDR3 is TGTGCCAGCAGACCCCCCAGGGCAAACGAGCAGTACTTC.

The genes are TRBV12-2 and TRBJ2-5; the D segment call TRBD1 is taken from the table without a DNA check. TRBV12-2 is labeled a pseudogene. There are 16 residues in the CDR3. The CDR3 loop is CASRLGTDTCGETQYF. For the CDR3, the DNA is TGTGCAAGTCGCTTAGGGACAGATACCTGTGGCGAGACCCAGTACTTC.

The V gene is TRBV11-2, the J gene TRBJ2-7, with 7 bases identical to TRBD2. After removal of 2 bases from V and 2 bases from J, the junction contained 3 bases not matched to a gene. This CDR3 is built from 14 residues. Germline CDR1 is SGHAT and CDR2 is FQNNGV. DNA for the CDR3: TGTGCCAGCAGCTTATCAGGACTAGCCTACGAGCAGTACTTC. Residues: CASSLSGLAYEQYF.

The rearrangement uses TRBV27 and TRBJ2-3; D is possibly TRBD1 (5 bases). Trimming pared 5 bases from V and 7 bases from J, leaving 31 bases between. Germline V gene data show CDR1 as MNHEY and CDR2 as SMNVEV (reference sequence). The CDR3 totals 19 residues. The CDR3 sequence is CASSPLLHLGPHPGNTQYF. Here the CDR3 DNA reads TGTGCCAGCAGTCCGCTCCTGCATCTGGGCCCCCACCCAGGGAATACGCAGTATTTT.

This chain links TRBV4-1 with TRBJ1-5; weak D call: TRBD1 (6 bases). The V gene lost 1 base and the J gene lost 3 bases, with 19 bases spanning the gap. CDR3 length: 18 residues. Per germline, CDR1 MGHRA and CDR2 YSYEKL. This CDR3 reads CASSQGREGGVNNQPQHF. The CDR3 DNA reads as TGCGCCAGCAGCCAAGGCCGGGAGGGGGGCGTGAACAATCAGCCCCAGCATTTT.

The chain employs TRBV9 and TRBJ2-3; 7 positions match TRBD2. The J segment lost 3 bases and the V segment lost 1 base, leaving 2 bases of the junction unmatched. From germline, CDR1 is SGDLS and CDR2 YYNGEE. The CDR3 covers 14 residues. The CDR3 nucleotides read TGTGCCAGCAGCGTAAATAGCGGGACAGATACGCAGTATTTT. It is translated as CASSVNSGTDTQYF.

In DNA, the CDR3 is TGCGCCAGCAGCTTGGCCAAATTTAGCGGGGGGGCTCGAGGTAATGAGCAGTTCTTC. Translating it yields CASSLAKFSGGARGNEQFF. The chain is built from TRBV5-1 and TRBJ2-1; 11 nucleotides match TRBD2. Germline trimming cut 0 bases from V and 7 bases from J; bases unmatched to any gene: 15. From germline, CDR1 is SGHRS and CDR2 YFSETQ. The CDR3 is 19 residues long.

The chain recombines TRBV28 with TRBJ1-5; no clear D. This CDR3 comprises 18 residues. CDR1 is MDHEN and CDR2 is SYDVKM in the germline V gene. V was shortened by 3 bases and J by 5 bases, with 23 bases between the two germline ends. The CDR3 DNA sequence: TGTGCCAGCAGTTTCCACCCTGCGGAGGGCGGGCGCGATCAGCCCCAGCATTTT. Translating it yields CASSFHPAEGGRDQPQHF.